Listed here are 5 T cell receptor beta chains from one sample, sequenced in a study of shared clonotypes between healthy human individuals (dated by TCRdb to about 2020). The library was produced with the immunoSEQ multiplex PCR assay. TCRdb carries this immuneACCESS record with in-frame sequences only. Its versions omit some clonotypes, under half of them owing to an unresolved V gene in the studies checked, with the rest unexplained. The sample table holds over a million clones, of which around 97% were seen once. Jointly, the top ten make up roughly 1.2% of the sample. The sample taken for sequencing was naive CD4+ T cells sorted from blood. Per the publication, the cell subset or site label means: CD45RA+ positively selected. Every receptor here comes from a man younger than 40 in good health.

CDR3 DNA sequence: TGTGCCAGCCGATCCGCCCAGGGGCGCAGTGAAGCTTTCTTT. It codes for CASRSAQGRSEAFF. The chain combines TRBV27 with TRBJ1-1; a weak D match, TRBD1 (6 bases). Germline lookup yields CDR1 MNHEY and CDR2 SMNVEV (reference sequence). CDR3 size: 14 residues. Deletions cut 8 bases from V and 7 bases from J, with 20 bases between.

This chain joins TRBV5-4 and TRBJ2-7, with D hard to call. Trimming stripped 6 bases from V and 3 bases from J, with 16 bases between. CDR3 length: 14 residues. Germline V lookup: CDR1 SGHNT, CDR2 YYREEE (reference sequence). In nucleotides, the CDR3 is TGTGCCAGCACCCTAAGTGCAGGTGTCTACGAGCAGTACTTC. This sequence encodes CASTLSAGVYEQYF.

Points on this clone: Distinct nucleotide sequences in the sample also encode this CDR3. This chain uses TRBV7-2 with TRBJ2-1; weak D call: TRBD1 (6 bases). The germline gives CDR1 SGHTA, CDR2 FQGNSA. Trimming stripped 2 bases from V and 2 bases from J, with 7 bases between. This CDR3 has 14 amino acids. Here the CDR3 reads CASSLTGTYNEQFF. Written as DNA, the CDR3 is TGTGCCAGCAGCTTAACAGGGACCTACAATGAGCAGTTCTTC. The full variable domain, with the rest looked up from reference TRBV7-2 and TRBJ2-1, is GAGVSQSPSNKVTEKGKDVELRCDPISGHTALYWYRQSLGQGLEFLIYFQGNSAPDKSGLPSDRFSAERTGGSVSTLTIQRTQQEDSAVYLCASSLTGTYNEQFFGPGTRLTVL.

CDR3 sequence reads: CASSLDSHEAFF. For the CDR3, the DNA is TGTGCCAGCAGCTTGGATAGCCATGAAGCTTTCTTT. The chain links TRBV5-6 to TRBJ1-1, with D unclear. Germline lookup yields CDR1 SGHDT and CDR2 YYEEEE. The CDR3 has 12 amino acids. The V and J ends lost 0 bases and 7 bases respectively, with 7 bases between them.

J is TRBJ2-5 and V is TRBV28; D may correspond to TRBD1 or TRBD2 (5 bases each). Trimming stripped 3 bases from V and 0 bases from J, with 20 bases between. The CDR3 runs to 18 residues. Germline lookup yields CDR1 MDHEN and CDR2 SYDVKM. The CDR3 protein is CASSLVGTPRVNQETQYF. Written as DNA, the CDR3 is TGTGCCAGCAGTTTGGTCGGGACCCCCCGGGTGAACCAAGAGACCCAGTACTTC.